The 2 T cell receptor beta chains listed next were all sequenced from one sample in a study of T cells after yellow fever vaccination. TCRdb fed the 5' RACE reads into MiXCR, producing one record per CDR3 protein. The sample has 300,000 or so distinct CDR3 sequences, approximately 7% seen once. Sample: PBMCs, taken 45 days after the first yellow fever vaccination. The source of these receptors is a man between 18 and 35 years old who received the YFV17D yellow fever vaccine.

This clonotype was seen a few times. The CDR3 nucleotides are TGTGCCAGCAGCTTATTACAGGGTGAAGCTTTCTTT. It specifies CASSLLQGEAFF. The V and J genes are TRBV11-2 and TRBJ1-1; D may be TRBD1 (6 bases). Germline V gene sequence: CDR1 SGHAT, CDR2 FQNNGV. The V and J ends lost 2 bases and 7 bases respectively, with 8 bases between them. The CDR3 covers 12 residues.

There are a few counts of this clonotype. V and J are TRBV5-6 and TRBJ1-4; D remains unclear. V was clipped by 1 base and J by 5 bases, with 12 bases between them. The CDR3 has 15 amino acids. Germline-derived CDR1 and CDR2 are SGHDT and YYEEEE. The CDR3 loop is CASSLSGSVNEKLFF. CDR3 coding DNA: TGTGCCAGCAGCTTGTCTGGGTCAGTGAATGAAAAACTGTTTTTT.